This T cell receptor beta chain was observed in a study of cytomegalovirus exposure and HLA in healthy donors. 60 Vbeta and 13 Jbeta primers were used in PCR. The method was immunoSEQ multiplex PCR; TCRdb's version includes in-frame clones alone and lacks a portion of them. Of over 150,000 clones in the sample, over 75% were seen once. Germline V gene data show CDR1 as ENHRY and CDR2 as SYGVKD. The CDR3 spans 14 residues. After removal of 8 bases from V and 4 bases from J, the junction contained 8 bases not matched to a gene. Sequenced material: PBMCs. V and J are TRBV10-3 and TRBJ2-3, with 8 bases identical to TRBD2. This sequence was found in a man aged 40-50 years in good health and CMV-seronegative. CDR3 in amino acids: CAIGRGGGPDTQYF. In DNA, the CDR3 is TGTGCCATCGGACGGGGGGGCGGGCCAGATACGCAGTATTTT.